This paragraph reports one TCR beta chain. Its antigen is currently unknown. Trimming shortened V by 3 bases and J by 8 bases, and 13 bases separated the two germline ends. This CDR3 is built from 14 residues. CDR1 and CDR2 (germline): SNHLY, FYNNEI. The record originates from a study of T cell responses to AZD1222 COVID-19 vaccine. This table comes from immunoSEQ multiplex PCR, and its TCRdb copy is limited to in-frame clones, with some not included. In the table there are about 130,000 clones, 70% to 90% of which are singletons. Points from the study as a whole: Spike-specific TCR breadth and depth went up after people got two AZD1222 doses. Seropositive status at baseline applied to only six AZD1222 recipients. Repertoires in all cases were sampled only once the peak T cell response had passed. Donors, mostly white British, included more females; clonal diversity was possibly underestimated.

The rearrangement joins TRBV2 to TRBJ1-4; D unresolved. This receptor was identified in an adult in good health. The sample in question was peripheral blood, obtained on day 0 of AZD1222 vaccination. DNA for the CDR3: TGTGCCAGCAGTGAGTGGGCGCTCGGCGAAAAACTGTTTTTT. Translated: CASSEWALGEKLFF.